This TCR beta chain stems from a study of CD8 T cells in ankylosing spondylitis (dated 2017 in TCRdb). Regarding the study in general: To find TCR variants linked to disease, the study profiled T cell receptor beta repertoires in ankylosing spondylitis patients and healthy donors. Peripheral blood samples were taken, and synovial fluid was additionally collected from ankylosing spondylitis patients. The whole study cohort included 95 to 130 healthy donors and over 20 ankylosing spondylitis patients. Results the study describes overall, beyond this receptor: Some TCR beta motif variants had previously been reported in synovial fluid and blood of reactive arthritis patients, which suggested common disease-initiation mechanisms. Blood from ankylosing spondylitis patients appeared to be characterized by a TCR beta motif made up of eight highly homologous amino acid variants. A CD8+ phenotype was shown by the disease-linked clones, which were found at relatively low frequencies in peripheral blood. According to the report, matched synovial fluid samples from ankylosing spondylitis patients were significantly enriched for the disease-linked clones.

Comments on this clonotype: This clone's antigen is unknown. No qualities accompany the bases; no much larger clone lies one base away.

The CDR3 starts with the cysteine, ends with the phenylalanine, and has 14 residues. The retained sequence is limited to the CDR3, 42 bases, with the frame set at the first base. Based on the germline V gene, the CDR1 and CDR2 sequences are MNHEY and SVGAGI. V loses 4 bases of germline sequence and J loses 7 bases, and the interval between the two ends is 11 bases. Reads for this sample came from an Illumina HiSeq 2500. Quantitative 5'-RACE with molecular barcodes was the method used to prepare the TCR beta libraries. Concerning the study's data processing: To identify disease-linked TCR variants, a new computational method was used, one built on a probabilistic model of VDJ rearrangement. TCRdb passed the public sequencing reads through fastp at Q25 and MiXCR, retaining productive beta sequences. Each CDR3 protein appears once, grouped with its most common genes and DNA. It is TCRdb's table, rather than the study itself, that gives the V and J calls and clone size. The sample profile shows roughly 450,000 distinct CDR3 sequences; 25% to 30% of them were found once. In total, the top ten clones hold under 0.9% of the sample.

Sequenced: blood, either unsorted or a sorted T cell fraction (not recorded which). The V and J segments used are TRBV6-5 and TRBJ1-6, with no reliable assignment of the D segment. The source of this sequence is a male donor with ankylosing spondylitis. The CDR3 protein sequence reads: CASSSPPQNSPLHF. The DNA sequence reads TGTGCCAGCAGTTCCCCACCACAGAATTCACCCCTCCACTTT.